Listed below are T cell receptor beta chains from one sample, sequenced in a study of breast tumors, draining lymph nodes, adjacent tissues. One entry per CDR3 protein, called by TCRdb with MiXCR from the multiplex PCR reads. The sample has approximately 280,000 distinct CDR3 sequences; under 35% are singletons. The sample comprised axillary lymph node tissue. These receptors were taken from a female donor with breast cancer. Some clones in this sample may be carry-over from other donors' samples. Each CDR3 is given with its conserved first and last residue. A D gene is named only where the DNA matches it firmly. Only some rows state a clone size, as once, few, many or a class for expanded clones.

CDR3aa: CASSVGQGYEQYF
CDR3nt: TGTGCCAGTAGTGTCGGACAGGGCTACGAGCAGTACTTC
v_gene: TRBV19
j_gene: TRBJ2-7
d_gene: TRBD1
abundance: many

CDR3aa: CASTPTGDRPSYEQYF
CDR3nt: TGTGCCAGCACCCCAACAGGGGACAGGCCCTCCTACGAGCAGTACTTC
v_gene: TRBV28
j_gene: TRBJ2-7
d_gene: TRBD1
abundance: .

CDR3aa: CASSSGQGNEKLFF
CDR3nt: TGCGCCAGCAGCTCGGGACAGGGAAATGAAAAACTGTTTTTT
v_gene: TRBV5-1
j_gene: TRBJ1-4
d_gene: TRBD1
abundance: many

CDR3aa: CASSLISGGSTGELFF
CDR3nt: TGTGCCAGCAGTTTAATTTCAGGGGGAAGCACCGGGGAGCTGTTTTTT
v_gene: TRBV12-3/TRBV12-4
j_gene: TRBJ2-2
d_gene: TRBD1
abundance: many

CDR3aa: CSAKGLNQETQYF
CDR3nt: TGCAGTGCCAAGGGACTCAACCAAGAGACCCAGTACTTC
v_gene: TRBV20-1
j_gene: TRBJ2-5
d_gene: .
abundance: many

CDR3aa: CASSQTGGSGTQYF
CDR3nt: TGTGCCAGCAGTCAGACAGGGGGTTCAGGGACCCAGTACTTC
v_gene: TRBV2
j_gene: TRBJ2-5
d_gene: TRBD1
abundance: .

CDR3aa: CASGTSGIGEQYF
CDR3nt: TGTGCTAGTGGCACTAGCGGGATCGGGGAGCAGTACTTC
v_gene: TRBV12-5
j_gene: TRBJ2-7
d_gene: TRBD2
abundance: .

CDR3aa: CASSLDETSEQYF
CDR3nt: TGTGCCAGCAGCTTAGACGAGACCTCCGAGCAGTACTTC
v_gene: TRBV11-3
j_gene: TRBJ2-7
d_gene: .
abundance: .

CDR3aa: CASSPTGGTEQFF
CDR3nt: TGCGCCAGCAGCCCAACAGGGGGCACTGAGCAGTTCTTC
v_gene: TRBV5-1
j_gene: TRBJ2-1
d_gene: TRBD1
abundance: many

CDR3aa: CSARRRGGEAQYF
CDR3nt: TGCAGTGCTAGGAGGCGGGGGGGAGAGGCCCAGTACTTC
v_gene: TRBV20-1
j_gene: TRBJ2-5
d_gene: TRBD2
abundance: .

CDR3aa: CASSFDVGAGANVLTF
CDR3nt: TGTGCCAGCAGTTTCGATGTAGGGGCCGGGGCCAACGTCCTGACTTTC
v_gene: TRBV28
j_gene: TRBJ2-6
d_gene: .
abundance: many

CDR3aa: CSARASGGARQPQHF
CDR3nt: TGCAGTGCTAGAGCCAGCGGGGGTGCGAGACAGCCCCAGCATTTT
v_gene: TRBV20-1
j_gene: TRBJ1-5
d_gene: .
abundance: many

CDR3aa: CARQGARGTGELFF
CDR3nt: TGTGCCAGGCAGGGGGCGCGGGGCACCGGGGAGCTGTTTTTT
v_gene: TRBV2
j_gene: TRBJ2-2
d_gene: TRBD1
abundance: .

CDR3aa: CASSIRQGPYNEQFF
CDR3nt: TGCGCCAGCAGCATTCGACAGGGTCCCTACAATGAGCAGTTCTTC
v_gene: TRBV5-1
j_gene: TRBJ2-1
d_gene: TRBD1
abundance: .

CDR3aa: CASSITRSATNEKLFF
CDR3nt: TGTGCCAGTAGTATTACACGCTCTGCAACTAATGAAAAACTGTTTTTT
v_gene: TRBV19
j_gene: TRBJ1-4
d_gene: .
abundance: many

CDR3aa: CASGDDSGANVLTF
CDR3nt: TGCGCCAGCGGGGACGACTCTGGGGCCAACGTCCTGACTTTC
v_gene: TRBV10-1
j_gene: TRBJ2-6
d_gene: .
abundance: once

CDR3aa: CATSAARGMGSSYNEQFF
CDR3nt: TGTGCCACCAGTGCGGCCAGGGGGATGGGTAGCTCCTACAATGAGCAGTTCTTC
v_gene: TRBV24-1
j_gene: TRBJ2-1
d_gene: TRBD1
abundance: many

CDR3aa: CASSFSASGSFYEQYF
CDR3nt: TGTGCCAGCAGCTTTTCTGCTAGCGGGAGTTTCTACGAGCAGTACTTC
v_gene: TRBV11-2
j_gene: TRBJ2-7
d_gene: TRBD2
abundance: .

CDR3aa: CASSFGGRDYEQYF
CDR3nt: TGTGCCAGCAGTTTTGGCGGGCGAGACTACGAGCAGTACTTC
v_gene: TRBV12-3/TRBV12-4
j_gene: TRBJ2-7
d_gene: .
abundance: many

CDR3aa: CASSSLAGETQYF
CDR3nt: TGTGCCAGCAGTTCTTTAGCTGGGGAGACCCAGTACTTC
v_gene: TRBV27
j_gene: TRBJ2-5
d_gene: .
abundance: .